This passage covers 7 T cell receptor beta chains from one sample sequenced in a study of shared clonotypes between healthy human individuals (dated by TCRdb to the early 2020s). CD8 naive samples were CD45RO-negative cells positively selected for CCR7, giving a CD45RA+CCR7+ population that excluded TemRA cells. The library was built by means of the immunoSEQ multiplex PCR assay. Entries here come from immuneACCESS through TCRdb and include only in-frame sequences with V and J called. Some clones fail to appear in such tables; in the studies checked, an unresolved V gene covers under half of the shortfall, and the cause of the remainder is unknown. In all, the sample holds about 2.1 million clones, and around 95% of those were seen once. More than 1.5% of the sample comes from the top ten. The specimen was naive CD8+ T cells from PBMCs. The sample's cell subset or site, from its label and the paper: CD45RA+CCR7+. These receptor sequences come from a young man in good health. Some clones in this sample may be carry-over from other donors' samples.

The CDR3 spells CASSFHKGEQYF. CDR3 sequence (DNA): TGTGCCAGCAGTTTCCACAAGGGCGAGCAGTACTTC. The rearrangement links TRBV28 to TRBJ2-7; D ambiguous. V was cut by 3 bases and J by 6 bases, with 9 bases left in between. This CDR3 spans 12 amino acids. Germline V lookup: CDR1 MDHEN, CDR2 SYDVKM.

The rearrangement joins TRBV28 to TRBJ2-3; 12 bases agree with TRBD2. The CDR3 has 15 residues. CDR1 and CDR2 from the germline V gene are MDHEN and SYDVKM. With V trimmed by 5 bases and J by 6 bases, 6 bases remained unmatched. In DNA form, the CDR3 reads TGTGCCAGCAGTCGACTAGCGGGAGTGGAGGATACGCAGTATTTT. It translates to CASSRLAGVEDTQYF.

J is TRBJ2-1 and V is TRBV5-6; no clear D. The CDR3 spans 14 residues. Trimming stripped 0 bases from V and 3 bases from J, with 7 bases between. Per germline, CDR1 SGHDT and CDR2 YYEEEE. In DNA form, the CDR3 reads TGTGCCAGCAGCTTGGTGGCCAGCTACAATGAGCAGTTCTTC. This encodes CASSLVASYNEQFF.

V is TRBV11-2 and J is TRBJ2-7; D is undetermined. CDR3 size: 15 residues. V shed 0 bases and J shed 3 bases, with 12 bases lying between them. Germline CDR1 reads SGHAT; CDR2 reads FQNNGV. As DNA, the CDR3 is TGTGCCAGCAGCTTAGAGGCTCCCTCCTACTACGAGCAGTACTTC. Its protein is CASSLEAPSYYEQYF.

The chain combines TRBV27 with TRBJ2-5; D call uncertain. The J call may be in error: the DNA end matches TRBJ2-7 better. Germline values: CDR1 MNHEY, CDR2 SMNVEV (reference sequence). The CDR3 runs to 14 residues. This CDR3 is CASSLTRWAGEQYF. CDR3 nucleotides: TGTGCCAGCAGTTTGACCCGATGGGCTGGCGAGCAGTACTTC.

The CDR3 DNA sequence: TGTGCCAGTAGTACCCCCGGGACAGAGTTCTCCTACGAGCAGTACTTC. Translated: CASSTPGTEFSYEQYF. The chain joins TRBV19 to TRBJ2-7; 7 bases match TRBD1. The germline gives CDR1 LNHDA, CDR2 SQIVND (reference sequence). CDR3 length: 16 amino acids. V shed 4 bases and J 0 bases; nucleotides not matched to a gene: 9.

This clone was seen only once. The genes are TRBV5-6 and TRBJ2-1; the match to TRBD1 covers 8 bases. This CDR3 is 15 amino acids long. V lost 4 bases and J lost 7; bases outside the gene matches: 10. CDR1 SGHDT and CDR2 YYEEEE come from the germline V gene. In DNA, the CDR3 is TGTGCCAGCAGCCTCGCGGACAGGGTGGTAAATGAGCAGTTCTTC. It encodes CASSLADRVVNEQFF.